This TCR beta chain stems from a study of cytomegalovirus exposure and HLA in healthy donors. Looked up from germline, CDR1 is MNHNS and CDR2 is SASEGT. With 10 bases clipped from V and 4 bases from J, the junction kept 9 bases outside the gene matches. This CDR3 has 15 residues. The PCR employed 60 Vbeta primers together with 13 Jbeta primers. Using immunoSEQ multiplex PCR, the repertoire was profiled, and TCRdb retains in-frame clones only, with some absent. The repertoire holds fewer than 140,000 clones, with just over 70% as singletons. This clone has more than one count but fewer than ten. This TCR derives from a boy younger than 18 in good health and CMV-seronegative. The specimen was PBMCs. This chain links TRBV6-1 with TRBJ2-2, with 10 nucleotides matching TRBD1. CDR3 sequence reads: CATQLGTGVTGELFF. In DNA, the CDR3 is TGTGCCACCCAACTCGGGACAGGGGTCACCGGGGAGCTGTTTTTT.